The entry below gives a single TCR beta chain sequence along with its context. These data originate in a study of T cell changes during pregnancy in multiple sclerosis. CDR3 length equals 14 residues. V was pared by 2 bases and J by 1 base, with 9 bases between. The V gene's germline CDR1 is SGHTA and CDR2 FQGNSA. Here immunoSEQ multiplex PCR was the method, and the copy in TCRdb shows in-frame clones only, minus some. This sample has around 69,000 clones, with roughly 93% found just once. This sequence originates from a female donor with multiple sclerosis, enrolled in a pregnancy study. The chain is built from TRBV7-2 and TRBJ2-7; TRBD2 might be the D (5 bases). The material sequenced was peripheral blood, taken in the third trimester of pregnancy. Written as DNA, the CDR3 is TGTGCCAGCAGCTTATCCCCGGGATCCTACGAGCAGTACTTC. This codes for CASSLSPGSYEQYF.